These 31 T cell receptor beta chains came from one sample sequenced in a study of lymphopenia after photon versus proton radiotherapy. Assay used: immunoSEQ multiplex PCR; TCRdb lists only in-frame clones, some missing. The sample includes 14,000 or so clones, under 90% of them seen just once. Sequenced material: peripheral blood, taken from a patient treated with photon-based radiotherapy. All receptors come from a man between 45 and 60 years old with gastric cancer.

This clone occurred once. V gene TRBV10-2 combines with J gene TRBJ2-7; no reliable D call. The CDR3 runs 14 residues. Per the germline V gene, CDR1 is WSHSY and CDR2 is SAAADI. V lost 7 bases, J lost 3 bases, and 16 bases lay in between. As DNA, the CDR3 is TGCGCCAGCACCCCCGCCCGGTTGCGCTACGAGCAGTACTTC. Protein: CASTPARLRYEQYF.

This clone came up once. The chain's CDR3 is CASSLGTNQPQHF. DNA of the CDR3: TGTGCCAGCAGCTTAGGGACGAATCAGCCCCAGCATTTT. The J gene is TRBJ1-5, the V gene TRBV7-6; no clear D gene. V gave up 1 base and J gave up 4 bases, with 5 bases separating them. Germline CDR1 reads SGHVS; CDR2 reads FNYEAQ. The CDR3 spans 13 residues.

This chain joins TRBV11-3 and TRBJ2-1, with TRBD1 matching 7 bases. Germline V gives CDR1 SGHNT, CDR2 YENEEA. V was pared by 4 bases and J by 0 bases, with 3 bases of the junction left unmatched. The CDR3 covers 15 residues. CDR3 protein: CASSSRQGSYNEQFF. The CDR3 nucleotides are TGTGCCAGCAGCTCAAGACAGGGCTCCTACAATGAGCAGTTCTTC.

This chain connects TRBV19 to TRBJ2-2; no firm D call. The CDR3 sequence is 11 residues long. V gave up 11 bases and J gave up 2 bases, with 6 bases separating them. Germline V gene data show CDR1 as LNHDA and CDR2 as SQIVND (reference sequence). CDR3 DNA: TGTGCCTCCAGAAACACCGGGGAGCTGTTTTTT. Translated, it gives CASRNTGELFF.

This rearrangement joins TRBV18 to TRBJ2-5; D is undetermined. CDR3 size: 15 residues. V was clipped by 0 bases and J by 0 bases, with 8 bases between them. Germline values: CDR1 KGHSH, CDR2 LQKENI. The CDR3 region is CASSPPRQHQETQYF. The CDR3 DNA reads as TGTGCCAGCTCACCACCAAGGCAGCACCAAGAGACCCAGTACTTC. The full variable domain, rest sourced from reference TRBV18 and TRBJ2-5, is NAGVMQNPRHLVRRRGQEARLRCSPMKGHSHVYWYRQLPEEGLKFMVYLQKENIIDESGMPKERFSAEFPKEGPSILRIQQVVRGDSAAYFCASSPPRQHQETQYFGPGTRLLVL.

The chain links TRBV27 to TRBJ1-2, with D tentatively TRBD1 (6 bases). The germline CDR1 and CDR2 sequences are MNHEY and SMNVEV (reference sequence). V was pared by 4 bases and J by 5 bases, with 11 bases between. The CDR3 is 13 residues long. The CDR3 spells CASSSQGGYGYTF. CDR3 coding DNA: TGTGCCAGCAGTTCACAGGGAGGGTATGGCTACACCTTC.

The CDR3 nucleotides read TGTGCCTGGTGGGACCAAAGCTTCCACGAGCAGTACTTC. The encoded protein is CAWWDQSFHEQYF. The rearrangement uses TRBV30 and TRBJ2-7; D may be TRBD1 or TRBD2 (5 bases each). Germline values: CDR1 GTSNPN, CDR2 SVGIG (reference sequence). The CDR3 consists of 13 residues. The V end was cut by 5 bases, the J end by 5 bases, with 16 bases between.

The CDR3, as DNA: TGTGCCAGCAGCGCCTACAGGGGAGGCGGAGAGACCCAGTACTTC. Encoded protein: CASSAYRGGGETQYF. The genes are TRBV5-6 and TRBJ2-5; tentative D call: TRBD1 (7 bases). V was clipped by 4 bases and J by 4 bases, with 17 bases between them. The germline gives CDR1 SGHDT, CDR2 YYEEEE. This CDR3 region has 15 residues.

The chain employs TRBV9 and TRBJ2-3; no clear D. The ends were cut back, 0 bases at V and 3 bases at J, with 11 bases in the middle. CDR1 and CDR2 from the germline V gene are SGDLS and YYNGEE. The CDR3 contains 15 residues. This CDR3 is CASSVGGKPTDTQYF. CDR3 DNA: TGTGCCAGCAGCGTAGGCGGCAAACCAACAGATACGCAGTATTTT.

The genes are TRBV19 and TRBJ1-4, with unresolved D. Germline V gives CDR1 LNHDA, CDR2 SQIVND (reference sequence). Deletions cut 7 bases from V and 8 bases from J, with 17 bases between. This CDR3 contains 14 residues. DNA for the CDR3: TGTGCCAGTACCCCCGGCGGAGGGAACGAAAAACTGTTTTTT. Translated: CASTPGGGNEKLFF.

This clone was seen only once. J is TRBJ2-7 and V is TRBV2; TRBD2 agrees at 7 bases. Germline values: CDR1 SNHLY, CDR2 FYNNEI. With 8 bases clipped from V and 8 bases from J, the junction kept 18 bases outside the gene matches. The CDR3 is 15 residues long. DNA of the CDR3: TGTGCCAGCCGAATTGGAGCGGGGCCGGGACCACAGCAGTACTTC. The encoded protein is CASRIGAGPGPQQYF. The full variable domain, with the rest looked up from reference TRBV2 and TRBJ2-7, is EPEVTQTPSHQVTQMGQEVILRCVPISNHLYFYWYRQILGQKVEFLVSFYNNEISEKSEIFDDQFSVERPDGSNFTLKIRSTKLEDSAMYFCASRIGAGPGPQQYFGPGTRLTVT.

V is TRBV25-1 and J is TRBJ2-1; D possibly corresponds to TRBD2 (6 bases). Germline V lookup: CDR1 MGHDK, CDR2 SYGVNS. This CDR3 is 11 amino acids long. The V end lost 7 bases, the J end lost 10 bases, and 11 bases lay between the germline ends. The CDR3 coding sequence is TGTGCCAGCAAGCGGAGGGCCGAGCAGTTCTTC. Its translation: CASKRRAEQFF. Based on the CDR3 plus reference TRBV25-1 and TRBJ2-1, the full variable domain is EADIYQTPRYLVIGTGKKITLECSQTMGHDKMYWYQQDPGMELHLIHYSYGVNSTEKGDLSSESTVSRIRTEHFPLTLESARPSHTSQYLCASKRRAEQFFGPGTRLTVL.

V usage is TRBV15 and J usage is TRBJ1-5; D is uncertain. This CDR3 has 17 residues. Per germline, CDR1 LNHNV and CDR2 YYDKDF (reference sequence). The V and J ends lost 2 bases and 0 bases respectively, with 14 bases between them. The CDR3 DNA reads TGTGCCACCAGCAGAACTCAGGTTCAAGGTAGCAATCAGCCCCAGCATTTT. As protein: CATSRTQVQGSNQPQHF.

This clone was seen more than once but under ten times. The DNA for the CDR3 is TGTGCCAGCAGCGCACAGGGGGCGTCTTTCTTT. The encoded protein is CASSAQGASFF. The chain combines TRBV2 with TRBJ1-1; 9 bases align to TRBD1. The CDR3 length is 11 residues. Germline values: CDR1 SNHLY, CDR2 FYNNEI. Trimming removed 6 bases from V and 12 bases from J; junction bases left unmatched: 5.

The V gene is TRBV5-1, the J gene TRBJ2-3; D gene uncertain. This CDR3 spans 14 amino acids. Trimming took 4 bases from V and 4 from J, leaving 13 bases between them. Germline V CDR1 and CDR2: SGHRS, YFSETQ. As DNA, the CDR3 is TGCGCCAGCAGCCGAGACTCCGGTCCAGATACGCAGTATTTT. Amino acid sequence: CASSRDSGPDTQYF.

V and J are TRBV5-1 and TRBJ2-1, with D possibly matching TRBD2 (7 bases). Germline-derived CDR1 and CDR2 are SGHRS and YFSETQ. The CDR3 totals 14 residues. The V end was cut by 6 bases, the J end by 6 bases, with 16 bases between. The CDR3 DNA sequence: TGCGCCAGCAACCCGAAAGGGGGGGCCAATGAGCAGTTCTTC. Translated: CASNPKGGANEQFF.

The V gene is TRBV15, the J gene TRBJ2-5; 7 nucleotides line up with TRBD1. Germline lookup yields CDR1 LNHNV and CDR2 YYDKDF (reference sequence). The V gene end was trimmed by 4 bases and the J gene end by 4 bases; junction bases not matched to a gene: 3. This CDR3 region has 13 residues. The CDR3 region is CATSIGTVETQYF. The CDR3 DNA reads as TGTGCCACCAGCATCGGGACAGTAGAGACCCAGTACTTC.

In nucleotides, the CDR3 is TGTGCCAGCAGCGAAACTAGCGGGGGGGAAGGAGAGCTGTTTTTT. Protein: CASSETSGGEGELFF. V usage is TRBV5-4 and J usage is TRBJ2-2; 13 nucleotides line up with TRBD2. Trimming removed 4 bases from V and 11 bases from J; junction bases left unmatched: 8. Looked up from germline, CDR1 is SGHNT and CDR2 is YYREEE (reference sequence). There are 15 residues in the CDR3.

This clone was seen a single time. The chain employs TRBV4-2 and TRBJ2-5; perhaps TRBD2 as D (6 bases). Trimming took 4 bases from V and 4 from J, leaving 22 bases between them. The CDR3 runs to 17 residues. Germline-derived CDR1 and CDR2 are LGHNA and YNFKEQ. In DNA, the CDR3 is TGTGCCAGCAGCCCTTCTAAAAAGACGGGGGTAGGAGAGACCCAGTACTTC. It codes for CASSPSKKTGVGETQYF.

Details on this clone: The identical CDR3 is also encoded by other nucleotide sequences in the sample. V usage is TRBV5-1 and J usage is TRBJ2-3, with 9 bases identical to TRBD1. Germline CDR1 reads SGHRS; CDR2 reads YFSETQ. V was clipped by 4 bases and J by 0 bases; unmatched bases: 6. CDR3 length: 16 residues. CDR3 bases: TGCGCCAGCAGCCCGCCGGGGACAGGGAGCACAGATACGCAGTATTTT. Its translation is CASSPPGTGSTDTQYF.

The chain links TRBV4-1 to TRBJ1-1; the D is unclear. V gave up 8 bases and J gave up 6 bases, with 10 bases separating them. This CDR3 contains 11 residues. The germline V gene has CDR1 MGHRA and CDR2 YSYEKL. DNA of the CDR3: TGCGCCAGCGGTCCGAGGGCTGAAGCTTTCTTT. Amino acids: CASGPRAEAFF.

There are a few counts of this clone. The chain joins TRBV7-2 to TRBJ2-3, with 10 bases identical to TRBD2. CDR1 SGHTA and CDR2 FQGNSA come from the germline V gene. The CDR3 is 15 residues long. Germline trimming cut 6 bases from V and 7 bases from J; bases unmatched to any gene: 10. The CDR3 reads CASRGASGGSYTQYF. The DNA for the CDR3 is TGTGCCAGCAGGGGAGCTAGCGGGGGATCGTATACGCAGTATTTT. Full variable domain (remainder filled in from reference TRBV7-2 and TRBJ2-3): GAGVSQSPSNKVTEKGKDVELRCDPISGHTALYWYRQSLGQGLEFLIYFQGNSAPDKSGLPSDRFSAERTGGSVSTLTIQRTQQEDSAVYLCASRGASGGSYTQYFGPGTRLTVL.

V gene TRBV6-5 combines with J gene TRBJ2-7; 10 bases are a match to TRBD1. CDR1 and CDR2 from the germline V gene are MNHEY and SVGAGI. This CDR3 region has 14 residues. With 2 bases clipped from V and 4 bases from J, the junction kept 2 bases outside the gene matches. The CDR3, as DNA: TGTGCCAGCAGTTACAGGGACAGGGGTTACGAGCAGTACTTC. Protein product: CASSYRDRGYEQYF.

This clone was detected a few times. This chain connects TRBV6-1 to TRBJ1-2; no clear D gene. V lost 4 bases to trimming and J lost 4 bases, with 13 bases between them. Germline-derived CDR1 and CDR2 are MNHNS and SASEGT. The CDR3 runs 14 residues. CDR3 DNA: TGTGCCAGCAGTGGTGTGGGAGTCGGCTATGGCTACACCTTC. Amino acid sequence: CASSGVGVGYGYTF.

V and J are TRBV6-1 and TRBJ1-1; D perhaps matches TRBD1 (6 bases). CDR1 is MNHNS, CDR2 SASEGT, per germline. The CDR3 is made up of 15 amino acids. V lost 1 base and J 1 base, leaving 10 bases between the germline ends. As DNA, the CDR3 is TGTGCCAGCAGTGAAGTATGGGGGCGGAACACTGAAGCTTTCTTT. It encodes CASSEVWGRNTEAFF.

V usage is TRBV5-8 and J usage is TRBJ2-2, with TRBD2 matching 13 bases. Germline assignment: CDR1 SGHTS and CDR2 YDEGEE. Losses at the gene ends were 0 bases for V and 4 bases for J; bases not matched to a gene: 3. The CDR3 runs 17 residues. The CDR3 DNA follows: TGTGCCAGCAGCTTGGCCCGACTAGCGGGGGGCACCGGGGAGCTGTTTTTT. It translates to CASSLARLAGGTGELFF.

V usage is TRBV29-1 and J usage is TRBJ2-7; tentatively, D is TRBD1 (6 bases). CDR1 is SQVTM and CDR2 is ANQGSEA in the germline V gene. The CDR3 runs to 12 residues. V was trimmed by 6 bases and J by 6 bases, leaving 15 bases between them. The CDR3 DNA follows: TGCAGCGTCGTCAGGGGAAAAGGCGAGCAGTACTTC. Protein sequence: CSVVRGKGEQYF.

This clone has only one observation. This chain uses TRBV5-4 with TRBJ2-3; D tentatively reads TRBD1 or TRBD2 (5 bases each). V lost 0 bases to trimming and J lost 5 bases, with 13 bases between them. The germline gives CDR1 SGHNT, CDR2 YYREEE (reference sequence). The length of the CDR3 is 15 residues. The CDR3 sequence is CASSLDGARGDTQYF. CDR3 bases: TGTGCCAGCAGCTTGGACGGGGCTCGCGGAGATACGCAGTATTTT. The full variable domain, its missing parts supplied by reference TRBV5-4 and TRBJ2-3, is ETGVTQSPTHLIKTRGQQVTLRCSSQSGHNTVSWYQQALGQGPQFIFQYYREEENGRGNFPPRFSGLQFPNYSSELNVNALELDDSALYLCASSLDGARGDTQYFGPGTRLTVL.

The rearrangement joins TRBV6-1 to TRBJ1-5; D gene unclear. The CDR3 totals 15 residues. Germline-derived CDR1 and CDR2 are MNHNS and SASEGT. Between the trimmed V and J ends, which lost 2 bases and 4 bases, there was a span of 12 bases. CDR3 sequence: CASSETGRVNQPQHF. The DNA of the CDR3 is TGTGCCAGCAGTGAAACGGGAAGGGTAAATCAGCCCCAGCATTTT.

The V and J genes are TRBV30 and TRBJ1-6; 8 nucleotides line up with TRBD1. Germline loops: CDR1 GTSNPN, CDR2 SVGIG (reference sequence). Losses at the gene ends were 5 bases for V and 6 bases for J; bases not matched to a gene: 0. CDR3 size: 12 residues. The CDR3, as DNA: TGTGCCTGGGACAGGGGTAATTCACCCCTCCACTTT. Translation gives CAWDRGNSPLHF. Looking up the rest from reference TRBV30 and TRBJ1-6 gives the full variable domain: SQTIHQWPATLVQPVGSPLSLECTVEGTSNPNLYWYRQAAGRGLQLLFYSVGIGQISSEVPQNLSASRPQDRQFILSSKKLLLSDSGFYLCAWDRGNSPLHFGNGTRLTVT.

V usage is TRBV7-3 and J usage is TRBJ2-3; a weak D match, TRBD2 (6 bases). The CDR3 spans 15 residues. V was trimmed by 5 bases and J by 3 bases, leaving 15 bases between them. Germline CDR1 reads SGHTA; CDR2 reads FQGTGA. The CDR3 DNA sequence: TGTGCCAGCAGCCCACGACTAGGGGAAACAGATACGCAGTATTTT. Residues: CASSPRLGETDTQYF. Full variable domain (missing parts from reference TRBV7-3 and TRBJ2-3): GAGVSQTPSNKVTEKGKYVELRCDPISGHTALYWYRQSLGQGPEFLIYFQGTGAADDSGLPNDRFFAVRPEGSVSTLKIQRTERGDSAVYLCASSPRLGETDTQYFGPGTRLTVL.